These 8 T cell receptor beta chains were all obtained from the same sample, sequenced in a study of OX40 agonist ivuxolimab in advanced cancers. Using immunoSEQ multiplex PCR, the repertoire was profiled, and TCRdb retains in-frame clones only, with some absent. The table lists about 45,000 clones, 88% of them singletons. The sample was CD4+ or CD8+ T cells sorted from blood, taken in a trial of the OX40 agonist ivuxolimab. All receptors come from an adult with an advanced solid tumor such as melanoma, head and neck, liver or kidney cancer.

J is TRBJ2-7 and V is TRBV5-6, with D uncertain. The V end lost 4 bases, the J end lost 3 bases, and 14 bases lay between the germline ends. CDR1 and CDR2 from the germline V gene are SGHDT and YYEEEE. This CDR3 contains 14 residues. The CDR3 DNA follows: TGTGCCAGCAGCGGCTACAGATGGAGCTACGAGCAGTACTTC. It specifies CASSGYRWSYEQYF.

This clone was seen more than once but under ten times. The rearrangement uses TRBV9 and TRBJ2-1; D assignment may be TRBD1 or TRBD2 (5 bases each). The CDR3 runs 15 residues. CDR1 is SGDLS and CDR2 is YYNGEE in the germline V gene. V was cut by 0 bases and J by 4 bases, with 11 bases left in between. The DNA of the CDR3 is TGTGCCAGCAGCGTAGGTTCGGGACCTTACAATGAGCAGTTCTTC. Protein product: CASSVGSGPYNEQFF.

The CDR3 here is CASSPPRLGANTGELFF. The CDR3 DNA reads as TGCGCCAGCAGCCCTCCCCGGCTGGGTGCGAACACCGGGGAGCTGTTTTTT. This sequence joins TRBV4-3 and TRBJ2-2; D not resolved. The CDR3 has 17 amino acids. Germline lookup yields CDR1 LGHNA and CDR2 YSLEER. Trimming removed 4 bases at V and 0 bases at J, with 15 bases between.

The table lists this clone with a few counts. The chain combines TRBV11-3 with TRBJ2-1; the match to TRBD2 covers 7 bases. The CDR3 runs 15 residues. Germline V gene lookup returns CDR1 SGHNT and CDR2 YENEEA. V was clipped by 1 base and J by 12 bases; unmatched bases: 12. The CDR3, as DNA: TGTGCCAGCAGCTTAGGGATAGCAAGCGGGGAGCCGCAGTTCTTC. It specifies CASSLGIASGEPQFF.

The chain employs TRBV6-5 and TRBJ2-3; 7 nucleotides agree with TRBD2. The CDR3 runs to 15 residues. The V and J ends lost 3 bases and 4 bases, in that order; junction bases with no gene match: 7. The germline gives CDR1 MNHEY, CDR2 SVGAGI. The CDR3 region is CASSYRGSIADTQYF. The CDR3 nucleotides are TGTGCCAGCAGTTATCGCGGGAGCATCGCAGATACGCAGTATTTT.

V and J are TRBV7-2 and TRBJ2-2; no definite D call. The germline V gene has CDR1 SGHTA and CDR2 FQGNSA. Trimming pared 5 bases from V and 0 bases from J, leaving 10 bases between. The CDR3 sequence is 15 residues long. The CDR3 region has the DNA TGTGCCAGCAGCCCCCGGGCTCCGAACACCGGGGAGCTGTTTTTT. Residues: CASSPRAPNTGELFF.

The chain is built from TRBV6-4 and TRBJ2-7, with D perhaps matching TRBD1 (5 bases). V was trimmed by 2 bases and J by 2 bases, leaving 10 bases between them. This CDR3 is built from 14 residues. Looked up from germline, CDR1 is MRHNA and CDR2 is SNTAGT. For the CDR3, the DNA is TGTGCCAGCAGTGACGGGGCAGCCACCTACGAGCAGTACTTC. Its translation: CASSDGAATYEQYF.

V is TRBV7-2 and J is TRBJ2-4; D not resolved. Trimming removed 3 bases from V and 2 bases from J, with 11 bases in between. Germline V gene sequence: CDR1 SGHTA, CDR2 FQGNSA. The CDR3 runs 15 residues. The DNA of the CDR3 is TGTGCCAGCAGCTTGGTAGCAGAATCCAAAAACATTCAGTACTTC. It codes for CASSLVAESKNIQYF. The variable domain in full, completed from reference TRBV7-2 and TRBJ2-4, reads GAGVSQSPSNKVTEKGKDVELRCDPISGHTALYWYRQSLGQGLEFLIYFQGNSAPDKSGLPSDRFSAERTGGSVSTLTIQRTQQEDSAVYLCASSLVAESKNIQYFGAGTRLSVL.